A single T cell receptor (beta chain) is shown here with its context. After extraction with the RNeasy kit, about 0.45 to 1 ug of the RNA was reverse transcribed using random hexamers. One entry per CDR3 protein results from TCRdb running MiXCR on the immunoSEQ multiplex PCR reads. This sample has approximately 200,000 distinct CDR3 sequences, with 90% to 97% found just once. This sample stems from a study of CD8 T cells in Susac syndrome. V shed 1 base and J 2 bases; nucleotides not matched to a gene: 10. This CDR3 is 16 amino acids long. Germline V gene lookup returns CDR1 GTSNPN and CDR2 SVGIG (reference sequence). Relapsing-remitting disease, either stable or active, was present in the treatment-naive patients who were the multiple sclerosis controls.

The sequence derives from a human donor with multiple sclerosis. The rearrangement uses TRBV30 and TRBJ2-5; 7 bases match TRBD1. Material: CD4+ T cells from PBMCs. The CDR3 reads CAWSAARSDRQETQYF. The CDR3 bases are TGTGCCTGGAGTGCCGCCCGCTCGGACAGGCAAGAGACCCAGTACTTC.